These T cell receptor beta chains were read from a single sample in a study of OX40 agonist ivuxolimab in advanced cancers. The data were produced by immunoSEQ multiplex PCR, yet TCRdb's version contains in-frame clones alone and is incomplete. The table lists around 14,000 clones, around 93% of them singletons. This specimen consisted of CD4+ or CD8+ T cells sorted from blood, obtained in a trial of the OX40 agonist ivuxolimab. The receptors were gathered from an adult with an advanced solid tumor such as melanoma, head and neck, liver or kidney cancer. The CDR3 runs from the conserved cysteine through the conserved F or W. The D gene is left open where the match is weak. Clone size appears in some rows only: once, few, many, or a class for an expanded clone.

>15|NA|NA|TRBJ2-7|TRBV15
TGTGCCACCAGCGCCGGAAGTACAGCCTCCTACGAGCAGTACTTC
CATSAGSTASYEQYF
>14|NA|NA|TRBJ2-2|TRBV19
TGTGCCAGTGAAATAGTAGAGGGTACCGGGGAGCTGTTTTTT
CASEIVEGTGELFF
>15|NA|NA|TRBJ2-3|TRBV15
TGTGCCACCAGCAGAGATGGAGGACAGACAGATACGCAGTATTTT
CATSRDGGQTDTQYF
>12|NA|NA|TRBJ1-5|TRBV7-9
TGTGCCAGCAGCTTAGACTTCCAGCCCCAGCATTTT
CASSLDFQPQHF
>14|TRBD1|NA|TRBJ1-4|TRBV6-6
TGTGCCAGCAGTCGGGACAGCTTTAATGAAAAACTGTTTTTT
CASSRDSFNEKLFF
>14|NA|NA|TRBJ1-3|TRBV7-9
TGTGCCAGCAGGGGCGGGACCTCTGGAAACACCATATATTTT
CASRGGTSGNTIYF
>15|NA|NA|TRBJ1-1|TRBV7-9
TGTGCCAGCAGCCCGCCCAGACTAAGGAACACTGAAGCTTTCTTT
CASSPPRLRNTEAFF
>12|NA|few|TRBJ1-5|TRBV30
TGTGCCTGGAGCGGTAGCAATCAGCCCCAGCATTTT
CAWSGSNQPQHF
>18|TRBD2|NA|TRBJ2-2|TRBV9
TGTGCCAGCAGCGCCTTTAGCGGGCAGGGATATAACACCGGGGAGCTGTTTTTT
CASSAFSGQGYNTGELFF
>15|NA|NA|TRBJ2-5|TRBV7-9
TGTGCCAGCAGGGACCCTAGGCAGGGAACGGAGACCCAGTACTTC
CASRDPRQGTETQYF
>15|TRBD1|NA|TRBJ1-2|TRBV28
TGTGCCAGCAGTGCCCCCTTACAGGGGTACTATGGCTACACCTTC
CASSAPLQGYYGYTF
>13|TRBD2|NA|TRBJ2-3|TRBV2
TGTGCCAGCCGGACTAGTTACACAGATACGCAGTATTTT
CASRTSYTDTQYF
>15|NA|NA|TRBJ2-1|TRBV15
TGTGCCACCGCTCCCCGAGGACGGAACAACAATGAGCAGTTCTTC
CATAPRGRNNNEQFF
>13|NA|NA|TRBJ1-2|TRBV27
TGTGCCAGCAGTGGGACCCTCAACTATGGCTACACCTTC
CASSGTLNYGYTF
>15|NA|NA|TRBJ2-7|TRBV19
TGTGCCAGTAGTATGGGGGCAGGCAACACCTACGAGCAGTACTTC
CASSMGAGNTYEQYF
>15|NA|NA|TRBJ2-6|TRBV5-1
TGCGCCAGCAGCCCACATTTCTCTGGGGCCAACGTCCTGACTTTC
CASSPHFSGANVLTF
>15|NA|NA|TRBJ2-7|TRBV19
TGTGCCAGTAGTATCACTGGCTCCAGCTCCTACGAGCAGTACTTC
CASSITGSSSYEQYF
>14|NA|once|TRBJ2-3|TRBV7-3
TGTGCCAGCAGCGAGGGACTTAACACAGATACGCAGTATTTT
CASSEGLNTDTQYF
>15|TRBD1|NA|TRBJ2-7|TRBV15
TGTGCCACCAGCAGAACAGGGGGCTGGCAGGACGAGCAGTACTTC
CATSRTGGWQDEQYF
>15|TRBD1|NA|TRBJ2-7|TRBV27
TGTGCCAGCAGCTTCGGGACAGGCCCATCCTACGAGCAGTACTTC
CASSFGTGPSYEQYF
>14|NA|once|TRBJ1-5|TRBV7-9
TGTGCCAGCAGCTTTGGAGACCCTCATCAGCCCCAGCATTTT
CASSFGDPHQPQHF
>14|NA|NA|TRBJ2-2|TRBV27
TGTGCCAGCAGTTTCGGTGGGGACACCGGGGAGCTGTTTTTT
CASSFGGDTGELFF
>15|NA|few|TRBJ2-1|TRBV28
TGTGCCAGCAGTTTTCCATCGGAAGTTTACAATGAGCAGTTCTTC
CASSFPSEVYNEQFF
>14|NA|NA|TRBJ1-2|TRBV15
TGTGCCACCAGCAGATCAGTCCGGGGTGGAGGCTACACCTTC
CATSRSVRGGGYTF
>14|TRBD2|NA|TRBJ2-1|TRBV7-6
TGTGCCAGCAGCCCGGGAGGCCCTTACAATGAGCAGTTCTTC
CASSPGGPYNEQFF
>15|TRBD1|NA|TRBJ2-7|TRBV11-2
TGTGCCAGCAGCCCCGGGACAGGGACTGCCTACGAGCAGTACTTC
CASSPGTGTAYEQYF